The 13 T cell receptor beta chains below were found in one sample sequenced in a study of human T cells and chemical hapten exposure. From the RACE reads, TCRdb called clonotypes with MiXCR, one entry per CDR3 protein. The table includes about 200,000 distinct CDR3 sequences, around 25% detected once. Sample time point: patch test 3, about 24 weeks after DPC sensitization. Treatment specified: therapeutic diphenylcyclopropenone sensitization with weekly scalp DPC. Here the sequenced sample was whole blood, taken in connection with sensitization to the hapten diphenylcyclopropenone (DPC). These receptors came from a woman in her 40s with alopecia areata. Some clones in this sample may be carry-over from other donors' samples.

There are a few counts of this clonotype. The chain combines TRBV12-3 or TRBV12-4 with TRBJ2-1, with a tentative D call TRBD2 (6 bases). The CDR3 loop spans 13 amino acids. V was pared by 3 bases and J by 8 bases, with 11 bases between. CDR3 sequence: CASSFLREDEQFF. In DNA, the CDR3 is TGTGCCAGCAGTTTTCTGAGGGAGGATGAGCAGTTCTTC.

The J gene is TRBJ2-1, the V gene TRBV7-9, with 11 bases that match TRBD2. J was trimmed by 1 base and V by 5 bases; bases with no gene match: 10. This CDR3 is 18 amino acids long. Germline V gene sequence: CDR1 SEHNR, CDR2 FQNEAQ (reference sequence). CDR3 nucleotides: TGTGCCAGCAGCCCGCCCTTGACTAGCGGGAATTCCTACAATGAGCAGTTCTTC. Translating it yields CASSPPLTSGNSYNEQFF.

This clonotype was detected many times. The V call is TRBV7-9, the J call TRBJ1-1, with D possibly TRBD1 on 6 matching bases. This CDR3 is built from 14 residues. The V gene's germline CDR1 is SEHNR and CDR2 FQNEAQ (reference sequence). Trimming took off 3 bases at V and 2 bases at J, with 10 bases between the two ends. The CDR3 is CASSFGGLNTEAFF. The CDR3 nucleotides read TGTGCCAGCAGCTTTGGGGGCCTAAACACTGAAGCTTTCTTT.

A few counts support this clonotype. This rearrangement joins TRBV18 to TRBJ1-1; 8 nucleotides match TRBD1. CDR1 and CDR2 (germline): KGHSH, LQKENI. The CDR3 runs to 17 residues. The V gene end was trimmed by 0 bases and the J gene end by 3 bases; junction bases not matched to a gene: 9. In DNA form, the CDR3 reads TGTGCCAGCTCACCACCCTATTTCACAGGGGGGGACACTGAAGCTTTCTTT. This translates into CASSPPYFTGGDTEAFF.

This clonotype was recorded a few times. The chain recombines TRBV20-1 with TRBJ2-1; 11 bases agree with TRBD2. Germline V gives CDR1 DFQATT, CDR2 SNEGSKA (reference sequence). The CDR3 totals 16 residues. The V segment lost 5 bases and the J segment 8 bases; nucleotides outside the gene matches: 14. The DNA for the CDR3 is TGCAGTGCTCGGCGGGCTAGCGGGAGGCGAGCGGATGAGCAGTTCTTC. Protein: CSARRASGRRADEQFF.

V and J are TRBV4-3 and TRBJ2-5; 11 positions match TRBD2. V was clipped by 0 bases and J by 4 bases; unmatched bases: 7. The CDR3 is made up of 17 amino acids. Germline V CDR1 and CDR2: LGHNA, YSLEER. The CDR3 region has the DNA TGCGCCAGCAGCCAAGATCTGGCTACTAGCGGGAGAGAGACCCAGTACTTC. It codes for CASSQDLATSGRETQYF.

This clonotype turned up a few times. CDR3 protein: CSAIAGDGTDTQYF. CDR3 DNA sequence: TGCAGTGCGATAGCGGGAGACGGTACAGATACGCAGTATTTT. The chain employs TRBV20-1 and TRBJ2-3, with 9 positions matching TRBD2. The CDR3 covers 14 residues. Losses at the gene ends were 6 bases for V and 3 bases for J; bases not matched to a gene: 7. The germline CDR1 and CDR2 sequences are DFQATT and SNEGSKA (reference sequence).

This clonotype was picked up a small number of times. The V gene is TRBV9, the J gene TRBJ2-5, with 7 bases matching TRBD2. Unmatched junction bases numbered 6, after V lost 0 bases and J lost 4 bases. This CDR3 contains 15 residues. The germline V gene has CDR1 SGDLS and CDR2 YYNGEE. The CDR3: CASSVAAGEAETQYF. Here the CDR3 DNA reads TGTGCCAGCAGCGTAGCGGCGGGAGAGGCAGAGACCCAGTACTTC.

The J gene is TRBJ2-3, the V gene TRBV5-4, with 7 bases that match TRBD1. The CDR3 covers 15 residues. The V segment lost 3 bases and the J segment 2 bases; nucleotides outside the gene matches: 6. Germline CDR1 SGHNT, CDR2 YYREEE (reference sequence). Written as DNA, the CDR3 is TGTGCCAGCAGCTGGGAGACAGGGTCCACAGATACGCAGTATTTT. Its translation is CASSWETGSTDTQYF.

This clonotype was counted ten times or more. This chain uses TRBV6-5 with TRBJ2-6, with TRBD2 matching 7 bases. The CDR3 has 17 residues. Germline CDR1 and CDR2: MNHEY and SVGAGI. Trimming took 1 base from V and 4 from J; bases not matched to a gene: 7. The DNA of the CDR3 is TGTGCCAGCAGTTACTGGTCGGGGGGTACGGGGGCCAACGTCCTGACTTTC. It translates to CASSYWSGGTGANVLTF.

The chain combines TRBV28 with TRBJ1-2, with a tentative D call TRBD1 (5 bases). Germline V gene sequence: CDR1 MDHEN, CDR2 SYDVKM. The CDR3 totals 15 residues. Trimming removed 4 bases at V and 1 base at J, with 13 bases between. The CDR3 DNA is TGTGCCAGCAGTTCCGGGACCGTAGATAACTATGGCTACACCTTC. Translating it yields CASSSGTVDNYGYTF.

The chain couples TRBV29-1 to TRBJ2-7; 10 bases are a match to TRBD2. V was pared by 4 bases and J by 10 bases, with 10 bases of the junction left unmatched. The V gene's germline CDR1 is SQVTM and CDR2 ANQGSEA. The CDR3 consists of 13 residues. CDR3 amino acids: CSVGWASGSPQYF. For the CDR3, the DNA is TGCAGCGTTGGATGGGCTAGCGGGAGTCCCCAGTACTTC.

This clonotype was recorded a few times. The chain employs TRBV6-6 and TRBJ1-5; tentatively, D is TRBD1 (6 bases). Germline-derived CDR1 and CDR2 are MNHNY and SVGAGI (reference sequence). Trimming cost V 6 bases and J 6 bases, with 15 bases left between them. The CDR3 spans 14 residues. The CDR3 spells CASSPREGGQPQHF. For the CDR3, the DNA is TGTGCCAGCAGCCCCAGGGAGGGGGGTCAGCCCCAGCATTTT.